These 26 T cell receptor beta chains came from one sample sequenced in a study of blood T cell repertoires in COVID-19. The data were produced by immunoSEQ multiplex PCR, yet TCRdb's version contains in-frame clones alone and is incomplete. Of 150,000 to 200,000 clones in the sample, 85% were seen once. The specimen sequenced was peripheral blood. Receptors were obtained from a man in his sixties with COVID-19, enrolled during active disease.

In nucleotides, the CDR3 is TGTGCCTGGAGTCAGGATGCAACTAATGAAAAACTGTTTTTT. Amino acid sequence: CAWSQDATNEKLFF. The chain has TRBV30 and TRBJ1-4; the D is unclear. The V end was cut by 2 bases, the J end by 0 bases, with 7 bases between. The CDR3 length is 14 residues. Germline V gene lookup returns CDR1 GTSNPN and CDR2 SVGIG (reference sequence).

This clone was seen a single time. This chain uses TRBV19 with TRBJ1-1; 7 positions agree with TRBD1. The V gene's germline CDR1 is LNHDA and CDR2 SQIVND (reference sequence). The CDR3 runs 14 residues. After removal of 4 bases from V and 1 base from J, the junction contained 3 bases not matched to a gene. Written as DNA, the CDR3 is TGTGCCAGTAGTACCGGACAGGCGAACACTGAAGCTTTCTTT. Its translation is CASSTGQANTEAFF.

CDR3 sequence (DNA): TGCGCCAGCAGCGCAGGATACCCAACCGCAGATACGCAGTATTTT. This codes for CASSAGYPTADTQYF. The J gene is TRBJ2-3, the V gene TRBV10-1, with D hard to call. The CDR3 has 15 amino acids. Trimming shortened V by 6 bases and J by 4 bases, and 17 bases separated the two germline ends. Per germline, CDR1 WNHNN and CDR2 SYGVQD (reference sequence).

This clone occurred once. The chain links TRBV19 to TRBJ2-5; 13 bases map to TRBD2. Losses at the gene ends were 3 bases for V and 0 bases for J; bases not matched to a gene: 13. Germline lookup yields CDR1 LNHDA and CDR2 SQIVND (reference sequence). This CDR3 has 20 amino acids. The CDR3 is CASSIYGTSGTRSYQETQYF. Here the CDR3 DNA reads TGTGCCAGTAGTATCTACGGGACTAGCGGGACCAGATCGTACCAAGAGACCCAGTACTTC.

As regards this clone: The sample carries other DNA sequences with the same CDR3. CDR3 coding DNA: TGCAGCGTTGCTCGGAGTCCGTACGAGCAGTACTTC. Translating it yields CSVARSPYEQYF. The rearrangement uses TRBV29-1 and TRBJ2-7; D remains ambiguous. The germline V and J ends were trimmed by 4 bases and 4 bases, with 11 bases remaining between them. The CDR3 contains 12 residues. Germline V gives CDR1 SQVTM, CDR2 ANQGSEA.

The chain carries TRBV2 and TRBJ1-1, with D uncertain. Trimming shortened V by 8 bases and J by 0 bases, and 10 bases separated the two germline ends. Germline-derived CDR1 and CDR2 are SNHLY and FYNNEI. CDR3 size: 13 residues. The CDR3 DNA sequence: TGTGCCAGCCTAACACAGATGAACACTGAAGCTTTCTTT. This codes for CASLTQMNTEAFF.

This chain connects TRBV5-1 to TRBJ2-1; 12 bases agree with TRBD2. Trimming removed 2 bases from V and 5 bases from J; junction bases left unmatched: 5. This CDR3 is built from 16 residues. Per germline, CDR1 SGHRS and CDR2 YFSETQ. CDR3 coding DNA: TGCGCCAGCAGCTTCCCAACTAGCGGGGGGAACAATGAGCAGTTCTTC. Protein: CASSFPTSGGNNEQFF.

The V call is TRBV19, the J call TRBJ1-2; D gene unclear. The germline V gene encodes CDR1 LNHDA and CDR2 SQIVND (reference sequence). The CDR3 length is 12 residues. The V and J ends lost 7 bases and 7 bases respectively, with 13 bases between them. CDR3 DNA: TGTGCCAGTACCGCTACCGTGAGTGGCTACACCTTC. Amino acids: CASTATVSGYTF.

This chain joins TRBV19 and TRBJ1-1, with 8 nucleotides matching TRBD1. This CDR3 region has 16 residues. Germline V gene data show CDR1 as LNHDA and CDR2 as SQIVND (reference sequence). The junction had 12 bases not matched to a gene; V was cut back by 7 bases and J by 2 bases. The CDR3 DNA follows: TGTGCCAGTACCTGGCAGGGGGCTATGGAAAACACTGAAGCTTTCTTT. Residues: CASTWQGAMENTEAFF.

The chain carries TRBV3-1 (or the pseudogene TRBV3-2) and TRBJ2-7, with 8 bases fitting TRBD2. V lost 4 bases, J lost 6 bases, and 8 bases stayed unmatched. This CDR3 region has 14 residues. Per germline, CDR1 LGHDT and CDR2 YNNKEL (reference sequence). The CDR3 loop reads CASSPSKTSAEQYF. The CDR3 bases are TGTGCCAGCAGCCCGTCTAAGACTAGCGCCGAGCAGTACTTC.

The chain carries TRBV5-8 and TRBJ2-5, with TRBD2 identical over 9 bases. After removal of 3 bases from V and 4 bases from J, the junction contained 4 bases not matched to a gene. Germline V gene sequence: CDR1 SGHTS, CDR2 YDEGEE. This CDR3 is 14 amino acids long. CDR3 amino acids: CASSWSAGGETQYF. CDR3 DNA: TGTGCCAGCAGCTGGTCAGCGGGGGGAGAGACCCAGTACTTC.

The chain carries TRBV7-9 and TRBJ1-1, with D perhaps matching TRBD1 (5 bases). CDR1 and CDR2 (germline): SEHNR, FQNEAQ (reference sequence). The V end was cut by 4 bases, the J end by 1 base, with 10 bases between. CDR3 length: 14 amino acids. The CDR3: CASSWGRGNTEAFF. CDR3 DNA: TGTGCCAGCAGCTGGGGGAGGGGGAACACTGAAGCTTTCTTT.

The gene calls are TRBV19 and TRBJ2-1; 8 nucleotides align to TRBD1. The trim removed 4 bases at V and 8 bases at J, leaving 1 base unmatched. The CDR3 has 12 residues. Germline CDR1 is LNHDA and CDR2 is SQIVND (reference sequence). In DNA form, the CDR3 reads TGTGCCAGTAGTAAGGACAGGGATGAGCAGTTCTTC. It yields the protein CASSKDRDEQFF. The full variable domain, rest sourced from reference TRBV19 and TRBJ2-1, is DGGITQSPKYLFRKEGQNVTLSCEQNLNHDAMYWYRQDPGQGLRLIYYSQIVNDFQKGDIAEGYSVSREKKESFPLTVTSAQKNPTAFYLCASSKDRDEQFFGPGTRLTVL.

The chain uses TRBV5-1 and TRBJ2-5; D possibly corresponds to TRBD1 (6 bases). The germline CDR1 and CDR2 sequences are SGHRS and YFSETQ. CDR3 size: 15 residues. The V gene lost 0 bases and the J gene lost 2 bases, with 11 bases spanning the gap. The CDR3 protein is CASSLGTVPQETQYF. CDR3 DNA: TGCGCCAGCAGCTTGGGGACAGTGCCTCAAGAGACCCAGTACTTC.

This sequence joins TRBV30 and TRBJ1-1; D gene uncertain. V was clipped by 0 bases and J by 10 bases, with 12 bases between them. CDR3 length: 12 residues. Germline V gene lookup returns CDR1 GTSNPN and CDR2 SVGIG (reference sequence). The CDR3 nucleotides are TGTGCCTGGAGTGTACCCCCCTCGGGAGCTTTCTTT. Amino acid sequence: CAWSVPPSGAFF.

In this sample, this clone turned up once. The chain couples TRBV7-3 to TRBJ2-1, with no clear D. The CDR3 is 14 residues long. Trimming removed 1 base from V and 9 bases from J, with 13 bases in between. Germline V CDR1 and CDR2: SGHTA, FQGTGA. CDR3 in DNA: TGTGCCAGCAGCTTAAGTAAGGCGGCTGGTGAGCAGTTCTTC. Protein: CASSLSKAAGEQFF.

The count of this clone is one. The V gene is TRBV6-6, the J gene TRBJ2-2; D remains ambiguous. This CDR3 is 12 amino acids long. The V end was cut by 4 bases, the J end by 7 bases, with 7 bases between. CDR1 and CDR2 (germline): MNHNY, SVGAGI (reference sequence). The CDR3 coding sequence is TGTGCCAGCAGTTCCAGAGGCGGGGAGCTGTTTTTT. Residues: CASSSRGGELFF.

The V gene is TRBV12-5, the J gene TRBJ2-5; 8 nucleotides align to TRBD1. Germline values: CDR1 LGHNT, CDR2 FRNRAP. V lost 2 bases to trimming and J lost 1 base; unmatched junction nucleotides: 12. The CDR3 is made up of 18 amino acids. CDR3 sequence reads: CASGLTKPGQAFQETQYF. In nucleotides, the CDR3 is TGTGCTAGTGGTTTGACAAAGCCGGGACAGGCTTTCCAAGAGACCCAGTACTTC.

The V gene is TRBV19, the J gene TRBJ1-5, with 8 bases matching TRBD1. From germline, CDR1 is LNHDA and CDR2 SQIVND (reference sequence). This CDR3 has 15 amino acids. Losses at the gene ends were 5 bases for V and 6 bases for J; bases not matched to a gene: 9. The CDR3 DNA is TGTGCCAGTAGTGCCCAGGGGGCCATAGGTCAGCCCCAGCATTTT. It translates to CASSAQGAIGQPQHF.

The CDR3 sequence: CASSFLGQPQHF. The CDR3 DNA follows: TGTGCCAGCAGCTTCCTCGGGCAGCCCCAGCATTTT. The gene calls are TRBV7-2 and TRBJ1-5, with D unresolved. CDR3 size: 12 residues. Germline V CDR1 and CDR2: SGHTA, FQGNSA. V lost 3 bases, J lost 7 bases, and 7 bases lay in between.

This clone was seen a handful of times. CDR3 coding DNA: TGTGCCAGCATCAGGGATGGGCAGGGGGCGAGGAGCAATCAGCCCCAGCATTTT. This gives the protein CASIRDGQGARSNQPQHF. This chain connects TRBV2 to TRBJ1-5; 8 positions agree with TRBD1. V shed 7 bases and J 1 base; nucleotides not matched to a gene: 15. CDR3 length: 18 residues. Looked up from germline, CDR1 is SNHLY and CDR2 is FYNNEI. The variable domain in full, with the rest retrieved from reference TRBV2 and TRBJ1-5, is EPEVTQTPSHQVTQMGQEVILRCVPISNHLYFYWYRQILGQKVEFLVSFYNNEISEKSEIFDDQFSVERPDGSNFTLKIRSTKLEDSAMYFCASIRDGQGARSNQPQHFGDGTRLSIL.

The chain links TRBV5-8 to TRBJ1-2; 8 positions match TRBD1. This CDR3 comprises 14 residues. The J segment lost 5 bases and the V segment lost 4 bases, leaving 7 bases of the junction unmatched. CDR1 SGHTS and CDR2 YDEGEE come from the germline V gene. As DNA, the CDR3 is TGTGCCAGCAGCCAAAAGACAGGGGTGTATGGCTACACCTTC. Its translation is CASSQKTGVYGYTF.

This clone has just a few counts. V is TRBV7-9 and J is TRBJ1-5, with D perhaps matching TRBD1 (5 bases). Trimming took off 5 bases at V and 6 bases at J, with 17 bases between the two ends. The CDR3 loop spans 15 amino acids. Germline V gene data show CDR1 as SEHNR and CDR2 as FQNEAQ (reference sequence). CDR3 sequence: CASSRGGGESQPQHF. The CDR3 DNA reads TGTGCCAGCAGCCGGGGGGGAGGTGAAAGTCAGCCCCAGCATTTT.

This clone showed up just once. This rearrangement joins TRBV19 to TRBJ1-3; D is perhaps TRBD1 (6 bases). This CDR3 region has 16 residues. Trimming shortened V by 5 bases and J by 4 bases, and 18 bases separated the two germline ends. In germline, CDR1 is LNHDA, CDR2 SQIVND (reference sequence). The CDR3 here is CASSVRAGASGNTIYF. CDR3 nucleotide sequence: TGTGCCAGTAGTGTACGTGCAGGGGCGAGCGGAAACACCATATATTTT.

The rearrangement uses TRBV7-3 and TRBJ2-7, with TRBD1 as a possible D gene (7 bases). Between the trimmed V and J ends, which lost 3 bases and 4 bases, there was a span of 10 bases. Per germline, CDR1 SGHTA and CDR2 FQGTGA. CDR3 length: 13 amino acids. CDR3 protein: CASSFSGGYEQYF. In DNA, the CDR3 is TGTGCCAGCAGCTTCTCAGGGGGGTACGAGCAGTACTTC.

This clone was counted between two and nine times. The chain has TRBV2 and TRBJ1-5; TRBD1 matches 7 bases. This CDR3 contains 15 residues. The germline V gene encodes CDR1 SNHLY and CDR2 FYNNEI. Trimming removed 5 bases from V and 2 bases from J; junction bases left unmatched: 6. The CDR3 sequence: CASSSRTGGNQPQHF. In DNA, the CDR3 is TGTGCCAGCAGTTCCCGAACAGGGGGCAATCAGCCCCAGCATTTT.